This T cell receptor beta chain stems from a study of blood T cell repertoires in COVID-19. Looking at the study overall: The United States, Italy and Spain provided the acute and convalescent COVID-19 samples. Sources were T cells, B-cell-depleted T cells, or PBMCs; the material itself was cDNA or gDNA.

The sample holds one count of this clone. Methods used by the authors: Amplification from reference gene primers served as the basis for estimated nucleated cell counts. Assay used: immunoSEQ multiplex PCR; TCRdb lists only in-frame clones, some missing. The V and J calls and clone size are taken from that table; D and trimming were inferred from the DNA. The sample carries about 210,000 clones, 70% to 85% recorded once. This CDR3 has 16 amino acids. J was trimmed by 9 bases and V by 5 bases; bases with no gene match: 14. Looked up from germline, CDR1 is LNHDA and CDR2 is SQIVND (reference sequence). V is TRBV19 and J is TRBJ2-5, with 11 bases matching TRBD2. The sequence came from a woman older than 75 with COVID-19, enrolled during active disease. The sample was peripheral blood. This CDR3 is CASSPLPTSGGAAQYF. The CDR3 coding sequence is TGTGCCAGTAGTCCTCTCCCCACTAGCGGGGGAGCGGCCCAGTACTTC.